The 32 T cell receptor beta chains given below trace back to one sample, sequenced in a study of T cells in severe cutaneous drug reactions. The donors had carbamazepine-induced Stevens-Johnson syndrome or toxic epidermal necrolysis. The iRepertoire multiplex PCR system with TCR subtype-specific primers built both bulk and single-cell libraries. From its re-call of the multiplex PCR reads, TCRdb lists each CDR3 protein once, without DNA. The sample has approximately 9,700 distinct CDR3 sequences. Sequenced: cells from a skin blister. The receptors were sampled from a human donor with Stevens-Johnson syndrome, a severe cutaneous drug reaction.

The rearrangement uses TRBV20-1 and TRBJ2-1; without DNA, the TCRdb call of TRBD2 cannot be checked. The CDR3 consists of 17 residues. Looked up from germline, CDR1 is DFQATT and CDR2 is SNEGSKA (reference sequence). The CDR3: CSAPNTRTSGKGDEQFF.

This chain joins TRBV20-1 and TRBJ2-1. The CDR3 is 15 residues long. In germline, CDR1 is DFQATT, CDR2 SNEGSKA (reference sequence). CDR3 region: CSARDLSRQNNEQFF.

This clonotype is identified as medium-sized from frequency. The chain joins TRBV20-1 to TRBJ2-7. The germline CDR1 and CDR2 sequences are DFQATT and SNEGSKA (reference sequence). The CDR3 runs 16 residues. CDR3 sequence: CSARDSSGQPSYEQYF.

The chain carries TRBV20-1 and TRBJ2-7; checking the TCRdb D call of TRBD2 is not possible without DNA. From germline, CDR1 is DFQATT and CDR2 SNEGSKA (reference sequence). The CDR3 has 13 residues. The CDR3 protein is CSARLAGFYEQYF.

The chain combines TRBV20-1 with TRBJ2-5; as DNA is missing, the TRBD1 call by TCRdb cannot be tested. CDR1 is DFQATT and CDR2 is SNEGSKA in the germline V gene (reference sequence). The CDR3 has 14 amino acids. The CDR3 loop is CSARQTGGGETQYF.

The chain has TRBV29-1 and TRBJ1-2; with no DNA, the TCRdb D assignment of TRBD1 cannot be verified. The CDR3 runs to 13 residues. Germline-derived CDR1 and CDR2 are SQVTM and ANQGSEA. The CDR3 here is CSVRTGIGYGYTF.

The V gene is TRBV20-1, the J gene TRBJ2-1. Per the germline V gene, CDR1 is DFQATT and CDR2 is SNEGSKA (reference sequence). The CDR3 runs to 14 residues. CDR3 in amino acids: CSAASGRTYNEQFF.

The rearrangement links TRBV29-1 to TRBJ2-1; TCRdb designates TRBD1, a call that cannot be tested without DNA. CDR1 and CDR2 (germline): SQVTM, ANQGSEA. The CDR3 length is 12 residues. The CDR3: CSVEIGGSEQFF.

The chain combines TRBV29-1 with TRBJ2-1; TCRdb gives TRBD2 as the D gene, but with no DNA this cannot be confirmed. The CDR3 consists of 15 residues. CDR1 and CDR2 (germline): SQVTM, ANQGSEA. Here the CDR3 reads CSVVSPSGRDNEQFF.

The CDR3 loop reads CSAVAGGWGETQYF. The chain links TRBV20-1 to TRBJ2-5; TCRdb returns TRBD2, unconfirmable since there is no DNA. Germline V lookup: CDR1 DFQATT, CDR2 SNEGSKA (reference sequence). There are 14 residues in the CDR3.

The chain employs TRBV20-1 and TRBJ2-3; TCRdb proposes TRBD2, but this gene call is untestable without DNA. The CDR3 runs to 19 residues. CDR1 DFQATT and CDR2 SNEGSKA come from the germline V gene (reference sequence). Here the CDR3 reads CSATRAEQGSGSFTDTQYF.

The J gene is TRBJ1-1, the V gene TRBV29-1; with no DNA, the TCRdb D assignment of TRBD1 cannot be verified. This CDR3 is 14 amino acids long. Germline V gives CDR1 SQVTM, CDR2 ANQGSEA. The CDR3 sequence is CSVTRGGRNTEAFF.

This chain connects TRBV20-1 to TRBJ1-1. The CDR3 consists of 11 residues. The germline V gene has CDR1 DFQATT and CDR2 SNEGSKA (reference sequence). CDR3 region: CSAPHSSEAFF.

The rearrangement uses TRBV29-1 and TRBJ2-5; no DNA is available, so the TRBD2 call from TCRdb remains unchecked. The CDR3 is 15 amino acids. Germline-derived CDR1 and CDR2 are SQVTM and ANQGSEA. Here the CDR3 reads CSVEWASGNQETQYF.

The CDR3 here is CSASPLAGSGDEQYF. The chain employs TRBV20-1 and TRBJ2-7; TCRdb picks TRBD2, but there is no DNA to check that call. This CDR3 region has 15 residues. The germline CDR1 and CDR2 sequences are DFQATT and SNEGSKA (reference sequence).

This clonotype is deemed medium-sized by its frequency. V and J are TRBV20-1 and TRBJ1-1; TCRdb picks TRBD1, but there is no DNA to check that call. There are 12 residues in the CDR3. Germline CDR1 and CDR2: DFQATT and SNEGSKA (reference sequence). The CDR3 here is CSATSGQGEAFF.

This rearrangement joins TRBV29-1 to TRBJ2-5; TCRdb returns TRBD1, unconfirmable since there is no DNA. The CDR3 consists of 13 residues. The germline V gene encodes CDR1 SQVTM and CDR2 ANQGSEA. This CDR3 reads CSVERERGETQYF.

Its frequency marks this clonotype as medium-sized (0.01 to 0.1%). The V gene is TRBV20-1, the J gene TRBJ2-7; TCRdb indicates TRBD1, and absent DNA this call remains unverified. CDR1 and CDR2 (germline): DFQATT, SNEGSKA (reference sequence). The CDR3 contains 15 residues. The CDR3 spells CSARNPRQGAYEQYF.

In terms of frequency, this clonotype is medium-sized. V is TRBV29-1 and J is TRBJ2-3; TCRdb's D gene call, TRBD1, goes unchecked for lack of DNA. The CDR3 loop spans 13 amino acids. Germline V gives CDR1 SQVTM, CDR2 ANQGSEA. CDR3 sequence reads: CSAWTGSTDTQYF.

The chain combines TRBV5-6 with TRBJ2-3. This CDR3 spans 11 amino acids. CDR1 and CDR2 from the germline V gene are SGHDT and YYEEEE. The chain's CDR3 is CASSLRVEEYF.

The chain links TRBV29-1 to TRBJ1-1; checking the TCRdb D call of TRBD1 is not possible without DNA. This CDR3 is 14 amino acids long. Germline assignment: CDR1 SQVTM and CDR2 ANQGSEA. The CDR3 loop is CSVVGDRGRTEAFF.

This rearrangement joins TRBV29-1 to TRBJ2-3. The CDR3 totals 13 residues. Germline-derived CDR1 and CDR2 are SQVTM and ANQGSEA. CDR3 amino acids: CSVEGIGADTQYF.

The chain recombines TRBV20-1 with TRBJ2-7; the D gene TCRdb calls, TRBD2, cannot be checked with no DNA. The CDR3 extends over 14 amino acids. CDR1 DFQATT and CDR2 SNEGSKA come from the germline V gene (reference sequence). CDR3 residues: CSARVDGSGYEQYF.

V gene TRBV29-1 combines with J gene TRBJ2-7; TCRdb names TRBD2, which stays unverified in the absence of DNA. The CDR3 has 16 amino acids. CDR1 and CDR2 from the germline V gene are SQVTM and ANQGSEA. CDR3 amino acids: CSVEEMASGSSYEQYF.

The J gene is TRBJ2-7, the V gene TRBV29-1; TCRdb selects TRBD2, and the lack of DNA leaves this call unchecked. Germline V gene data show CDR1 as SQVTM and CDR2 as ANQGSEA. This CDR3 comprises 14 residues. CDR3 sequence reads: CSVVYSGRIYEQYF.

V usage is TRBV20-1 and J usage is TRBJ2-5; TCRdb proposes TRBD2, but this gene call is untestable without DNA. Germline V gene lookup returns CDR1 DFQATT and CDR2 SNEGSKA (reference sequence). CDR3 size: 16 residues. CDR3 sequence reads: CSARLSTSGRKETQYF.

J is TRBJ2-7 and V is TRBV29-1; TCRdb picks TRBD1, but there is no DNA to check that call. This CDR3 spans 14 amino acids. Germline loops: CDR1 SQVTM, CDR2 ANQGSEA. This CDR3 is CSVTMGQGAYEQYF.

Frequency places this clonotype as medium-sized. V is TRBV20-1 and J is TRBJ2-5; the TRBD1 assignment by TCRdb is unverifiable without DNA. The CDR3 is 14 amino acids. The V gene's germline CDR1 is DFQATT and CDR2 SNEGSKA (reference sequence). The CDR3: CSASYPDIQETQYF.

The rearrangement uses TRBV20-1 and TRBJ2-1; TCRdb's D call of TRBD1 is untestable without DNA. The length of the CDR3 is 14 residues. CDR1 is DFQATT, CDR2 SNEGSKA, per germline (reference sequence). CDR3 sequence reads: CSARGRGQINEQFF.

This clonotype is classed as medium-sized by frequency. The chain carries TRBV20-1 and TRBJ2-7; no DNA is available, so the TRBD2 call from TCRdb remains unchecked. This CDR3 has 15 residues. Germline V gives CDR1 DFQATT, CDR2 SNEGSKA (reference sequence). The CDR3 spells CSARDGEGIPYEQYF.

Its frequency marks this clonotype as medium-sized. The V gene is TRBV20-1, the J gene TRBJ2-4; the TCRdb call, TRBD1, lacks DNA for checking. Germline-derived CDR1 and CDR2 are DFQATT and SNEGSKA (reference sequence). The CDR3 extends over 14 amino acids. The chain's CDR3 is CSAIQGAPWNIQYF.

The V and J genes are TRBV20-1 and TRBJ2-1. Germline-derived CDR1 and CDR2 are DFQATT and SNEGSKA (reference sequence). The CDR3 is 12 residues long. The chain's CDR3 is CSASGLINEQFF.